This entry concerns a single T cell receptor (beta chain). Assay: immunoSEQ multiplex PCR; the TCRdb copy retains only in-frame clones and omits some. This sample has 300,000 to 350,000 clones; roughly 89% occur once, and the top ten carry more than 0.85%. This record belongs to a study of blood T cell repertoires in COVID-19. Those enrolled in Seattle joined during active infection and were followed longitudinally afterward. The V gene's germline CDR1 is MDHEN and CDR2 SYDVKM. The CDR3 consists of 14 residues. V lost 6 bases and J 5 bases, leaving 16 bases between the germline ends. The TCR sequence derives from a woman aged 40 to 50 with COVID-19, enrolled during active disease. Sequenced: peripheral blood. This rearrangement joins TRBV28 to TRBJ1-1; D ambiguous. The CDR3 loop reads CASRQPGAGTEAFF. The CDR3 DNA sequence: TGTGCCAGCAGACAACCGGGCGCGGGGACTGAAGCTTTCTTT. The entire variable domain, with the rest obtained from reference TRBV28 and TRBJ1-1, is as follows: DVKVTQSSRYLVKRTGEKVFLECVQDMDHENMFWYRQDPGLGLRLIYFSYDVKMKEKGDIPEGYSVSREKKERFSLILESASTNQTSMYLCASRQPGAGTEAFFGQGTRLTVV.